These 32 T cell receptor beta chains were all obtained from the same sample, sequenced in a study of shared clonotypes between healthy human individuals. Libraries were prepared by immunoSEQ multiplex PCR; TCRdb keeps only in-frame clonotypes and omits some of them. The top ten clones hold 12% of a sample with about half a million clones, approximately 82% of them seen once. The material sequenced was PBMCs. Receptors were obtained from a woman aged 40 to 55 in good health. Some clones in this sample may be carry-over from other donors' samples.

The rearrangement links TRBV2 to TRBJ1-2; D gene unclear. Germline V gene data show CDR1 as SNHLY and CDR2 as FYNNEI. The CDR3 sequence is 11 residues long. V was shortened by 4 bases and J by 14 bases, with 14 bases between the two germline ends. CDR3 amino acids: CASSGQTYGTF. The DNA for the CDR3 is TGTGCCAGCAGTGGGCAGACCTACGGGACCTTC.

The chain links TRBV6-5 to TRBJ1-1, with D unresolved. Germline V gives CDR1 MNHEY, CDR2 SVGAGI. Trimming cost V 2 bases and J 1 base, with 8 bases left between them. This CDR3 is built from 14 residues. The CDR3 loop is CASSYRTENTEAFF. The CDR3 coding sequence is TGTGCCAGCAGTTACCGGACGGAGAACACTGAAGCTTTCTTT.

CDR3 protein: CASSPTSSGELFF. CDR3 nucleotides: TGCGCCAGCAGCCCAACTAGTTCCGGGGAGCTGTTTTTT. The chain links TRBV5-1 to TRBJ2-2; D may be TRBD2 (5 bases). CDR3 length equals 13 residues. V was cut by 4 bases and J by 6 bases, with 10 bases left in between. Germline CDR1 SGHRS, CDR2 YFSETQ.

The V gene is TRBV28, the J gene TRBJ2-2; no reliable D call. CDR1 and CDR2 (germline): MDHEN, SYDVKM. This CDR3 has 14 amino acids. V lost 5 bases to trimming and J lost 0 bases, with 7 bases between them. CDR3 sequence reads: CASSPRTNTGELFF. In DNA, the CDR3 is TGTGCCAGCAGTCCGCGGACGAACACCGGGGAGCTGTTTTTT.

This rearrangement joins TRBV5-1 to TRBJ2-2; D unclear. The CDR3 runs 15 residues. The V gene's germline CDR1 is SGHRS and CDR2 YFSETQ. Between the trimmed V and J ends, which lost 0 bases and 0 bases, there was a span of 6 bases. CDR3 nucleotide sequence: TGCGCCAGCAGCTTGGAAACCGCGAACACCGGGGAGCTGTTTTTT. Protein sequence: CASSLETANTGELFF.

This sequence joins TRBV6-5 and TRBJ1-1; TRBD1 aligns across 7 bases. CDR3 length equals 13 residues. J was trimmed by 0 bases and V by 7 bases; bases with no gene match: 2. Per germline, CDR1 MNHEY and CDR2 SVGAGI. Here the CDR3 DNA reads TGTGCCAGCAAGGGGGCGCTGAACACTGAAGCTTTCTTT. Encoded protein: CASKGALNTEAFF.

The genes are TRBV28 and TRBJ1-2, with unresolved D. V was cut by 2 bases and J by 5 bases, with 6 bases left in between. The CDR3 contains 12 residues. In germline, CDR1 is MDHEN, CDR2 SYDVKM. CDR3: CASSLAQYGYTF. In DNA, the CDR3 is TGTGCCAGCAGTTTAGCTCAGTATGGCTACACCTTC.

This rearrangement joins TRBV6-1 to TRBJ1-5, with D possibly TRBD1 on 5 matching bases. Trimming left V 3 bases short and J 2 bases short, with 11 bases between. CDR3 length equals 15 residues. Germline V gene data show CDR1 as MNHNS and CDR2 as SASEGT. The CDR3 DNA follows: TGTGCCAGCAGTGACGTCGGGGGGGGCAATCAGCCCCAGCATTTT. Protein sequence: CASSDVGGGNQPQHF.

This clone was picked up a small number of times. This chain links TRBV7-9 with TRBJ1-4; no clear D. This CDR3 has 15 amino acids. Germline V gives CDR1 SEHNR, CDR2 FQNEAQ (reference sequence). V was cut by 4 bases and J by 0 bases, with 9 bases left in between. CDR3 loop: CASSSGGPTNEKLFF. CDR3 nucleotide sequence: TGTGCCAGCAGCTCGGGAGGTCCAACTAATGAAAAACTGTTTTTT.

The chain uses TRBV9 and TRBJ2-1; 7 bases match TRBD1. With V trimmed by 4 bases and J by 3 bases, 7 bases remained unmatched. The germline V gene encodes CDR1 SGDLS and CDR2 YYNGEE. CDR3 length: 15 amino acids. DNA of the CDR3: TGTGCCAGCAGCACCGTAGGGGACAGCTACAATGAGCAGTTCTTC. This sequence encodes CASSTVGDSYNEQFF.

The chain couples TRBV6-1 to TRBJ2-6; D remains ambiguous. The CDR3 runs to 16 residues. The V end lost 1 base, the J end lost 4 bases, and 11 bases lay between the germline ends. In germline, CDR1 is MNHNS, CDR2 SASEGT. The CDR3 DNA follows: TGTGCCAGCAGTGAAGGGCCCGGAGAGGGGGCCAACGTCCTGACTTTC. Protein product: CASSEGPGEGANVLTF.

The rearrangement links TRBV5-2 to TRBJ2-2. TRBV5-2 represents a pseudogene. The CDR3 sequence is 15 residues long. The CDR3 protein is CASSRGTGVAGELFF. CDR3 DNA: TGTGCCAGCAGCCGCGGCACTGGGGTCGCCGGGGAGCTGTTTTTT.

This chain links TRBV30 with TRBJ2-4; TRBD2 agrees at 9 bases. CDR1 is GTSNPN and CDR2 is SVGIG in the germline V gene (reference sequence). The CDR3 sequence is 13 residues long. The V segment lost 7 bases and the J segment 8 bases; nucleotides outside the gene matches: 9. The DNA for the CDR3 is TGTGCCTCCCAACTAGCGGGTGAATACATTCAGTACTTC. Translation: CASQLAGEYIQYF.

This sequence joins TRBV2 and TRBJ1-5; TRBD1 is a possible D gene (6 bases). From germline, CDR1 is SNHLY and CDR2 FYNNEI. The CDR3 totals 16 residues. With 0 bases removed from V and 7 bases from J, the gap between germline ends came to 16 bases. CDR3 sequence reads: CASSEALRGRGQPQHF. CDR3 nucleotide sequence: TGTGCCAGCAGTGAAGCGCTTCGGGGAAGGGGGCAGCCCCAGCATTTT.

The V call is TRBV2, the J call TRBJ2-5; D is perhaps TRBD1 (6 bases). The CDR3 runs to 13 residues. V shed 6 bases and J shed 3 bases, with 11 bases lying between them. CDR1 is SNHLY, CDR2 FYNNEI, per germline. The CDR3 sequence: CASSGTREETQYF. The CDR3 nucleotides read TGTGCCAGCAGCGGGACACGCGAAGAGACCCAGTACTTC.

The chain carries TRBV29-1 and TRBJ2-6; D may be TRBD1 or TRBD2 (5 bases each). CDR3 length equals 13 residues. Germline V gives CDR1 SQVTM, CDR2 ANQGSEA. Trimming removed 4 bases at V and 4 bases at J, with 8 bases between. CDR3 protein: CSVAGTGANVLTF. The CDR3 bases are TGCAGCGTTGCGGGGACCGGGGCCAACGTCCTGACTTTC.

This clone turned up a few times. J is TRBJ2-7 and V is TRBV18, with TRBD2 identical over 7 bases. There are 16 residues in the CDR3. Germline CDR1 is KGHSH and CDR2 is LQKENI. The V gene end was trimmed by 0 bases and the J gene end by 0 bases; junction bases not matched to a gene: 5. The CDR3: CASSPPGGRVSYEQYF. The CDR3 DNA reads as TGTGCCAGCTCACCACCAGGAGGGAGGGTCTCCTACGAGCAGTACTTC.

Here the CDR3 DNA reads TGTGCCAGCAGCCCGAGTGGGCGACTCCTCGGGAGACTGGAAGAGACCCAGTACTTC. Translating it yields CASSPSGRLLGRLEETQYF. The chain joins TRBV9 to TRBJ2-5; maybe TRBD2 (6 bases). Germline CDR1 reads SGDLS; CDR2 reads YYNGEE. CDR3 length: 19 amino acids. V lost 4 bases and J lost 3, with 28 bases in between.

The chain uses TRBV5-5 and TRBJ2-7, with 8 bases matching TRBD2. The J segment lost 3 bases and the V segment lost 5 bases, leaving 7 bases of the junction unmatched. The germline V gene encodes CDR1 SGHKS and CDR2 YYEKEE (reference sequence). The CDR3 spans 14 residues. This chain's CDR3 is CASSSGLVLYEQYF. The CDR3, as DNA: TGTGCCAGCAGTTCGGGACTAGTTCTCTACGAGCAGTACTTC.

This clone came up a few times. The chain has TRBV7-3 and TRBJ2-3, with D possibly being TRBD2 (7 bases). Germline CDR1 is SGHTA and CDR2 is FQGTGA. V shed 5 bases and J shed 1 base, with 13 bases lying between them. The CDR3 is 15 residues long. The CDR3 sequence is CASSQQGGGTDTQYF. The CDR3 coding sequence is TGTGCCAGCAGCCAACAGGGAGGGGGCACAGATACGCAGTATTTT.

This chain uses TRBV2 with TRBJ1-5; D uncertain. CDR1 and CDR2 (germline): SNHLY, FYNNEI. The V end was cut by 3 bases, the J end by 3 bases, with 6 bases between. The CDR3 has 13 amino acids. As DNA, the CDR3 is TGTGCCAGCAGTGAGGAAAACAATCAGCCCCAGCATTTT. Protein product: CASSEENNQPQHF.

CDR3 residues: CASSLWQGLDTQYF. CDR3 DNA sequence: TGTGCCAGCAGTTTATGGCAGGGGTTAGATACGCAGTATTTT. J is TRBJ2-3 and V is TRBV27, with D perhaps matching TRBD1 (6 bases). With 1 base removed from V and 5 bases from J, the gap between germline ends came to 10 bases. Per germline, CDR1 MNHEY and CDR2 SMNVEV (reference sequence). CDR3 size: 14 residues.

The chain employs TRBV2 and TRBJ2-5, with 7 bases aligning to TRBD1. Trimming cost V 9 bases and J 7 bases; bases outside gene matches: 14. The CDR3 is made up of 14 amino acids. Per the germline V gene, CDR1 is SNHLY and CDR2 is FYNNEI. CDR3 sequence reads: CARDRSAGGGTQYF. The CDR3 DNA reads TGTGCCAGGGACAGGAGCGCCGGAGGAGGGACCCAGTACTTC.

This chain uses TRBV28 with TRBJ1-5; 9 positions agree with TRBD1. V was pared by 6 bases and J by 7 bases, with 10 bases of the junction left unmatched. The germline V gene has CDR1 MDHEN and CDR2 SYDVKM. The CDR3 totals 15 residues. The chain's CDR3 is CASSPGQGAWQPQHF. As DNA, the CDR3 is TGTGCCAGCAGCCCGGGACAGGGAGCTTGGCAGCCCCAGCATTTT.

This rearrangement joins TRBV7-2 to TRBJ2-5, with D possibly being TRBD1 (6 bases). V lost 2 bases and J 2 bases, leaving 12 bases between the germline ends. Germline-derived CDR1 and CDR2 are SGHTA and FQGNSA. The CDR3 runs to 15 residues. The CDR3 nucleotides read TGTGCCAGCAGCTTACAGGGACACGGACAAGAGACCCAGTACTTC. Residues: CASSLQGHGQETQYF.

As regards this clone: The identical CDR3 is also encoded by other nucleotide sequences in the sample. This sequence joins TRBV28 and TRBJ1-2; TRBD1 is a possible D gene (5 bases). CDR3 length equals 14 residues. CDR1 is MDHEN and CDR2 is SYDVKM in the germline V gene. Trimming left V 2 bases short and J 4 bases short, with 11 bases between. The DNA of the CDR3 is TGTGCCAGCAGTTTAATAGGTACAGGCTATGGCTACACCTTC. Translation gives CASSLIGTGYGYTF.

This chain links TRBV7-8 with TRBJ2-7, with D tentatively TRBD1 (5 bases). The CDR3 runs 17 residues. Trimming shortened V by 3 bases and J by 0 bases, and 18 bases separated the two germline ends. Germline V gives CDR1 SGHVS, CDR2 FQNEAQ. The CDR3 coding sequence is TGTGCCAGCAGCTTGGGTTTATTACGCAGGGACTCCTACGAGCAGTACTTC. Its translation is CASSLGLLRRDSYEQYF.

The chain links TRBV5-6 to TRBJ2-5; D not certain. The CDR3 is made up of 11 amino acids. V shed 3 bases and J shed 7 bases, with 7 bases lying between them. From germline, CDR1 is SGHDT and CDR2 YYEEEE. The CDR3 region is CASSSRVTQYF. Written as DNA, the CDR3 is TGTGCCAGCAGCTCCCGGGTGACCCAGTACTTC.

The CDR3 here is CATRDNSYEQYF. CDR3 coding DNA: TGCGCCACCCGGGACAATTCCTACGAGCAGTACTTC. The chain combines TRBV10-2 with TRBJ2-7; possibly TRBD1 for D (6 bases). CDR1 is WSHSY and CDR2 is SAAADI in the germline V gene. Trimming cost V 10 bases and J 1 base, with 11 bases left between them. The CDR3 extends over 12 amino acids.

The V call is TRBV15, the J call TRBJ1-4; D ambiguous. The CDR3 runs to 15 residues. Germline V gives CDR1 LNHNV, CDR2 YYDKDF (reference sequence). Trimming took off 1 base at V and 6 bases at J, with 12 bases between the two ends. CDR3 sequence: CATSRAAGWDEKLFF. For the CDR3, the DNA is TGTGCCACCAGCAGAGCGGCCGGATGGGATGAAAAACTGTTTTTT.

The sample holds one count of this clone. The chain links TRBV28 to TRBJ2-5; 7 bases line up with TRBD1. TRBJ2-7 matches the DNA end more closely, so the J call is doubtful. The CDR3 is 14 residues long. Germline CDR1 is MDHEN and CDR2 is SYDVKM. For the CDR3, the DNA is TGTGCCAGCAGTTTAGGGGACAGATCCTACGAGCAGTACTTC. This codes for CASSLGDRSYEQYF.

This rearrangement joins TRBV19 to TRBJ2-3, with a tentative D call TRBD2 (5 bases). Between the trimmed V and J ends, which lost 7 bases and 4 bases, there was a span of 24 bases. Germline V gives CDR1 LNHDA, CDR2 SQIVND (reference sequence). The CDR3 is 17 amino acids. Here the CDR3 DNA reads TGTGCCAGTAAAGGTTTGGGGAGCGTTCCGGTCGCAGATACGCAGTATTTT. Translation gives CASKGLGSVPVADTQYF.